Listed here is a single TCR beta chain. The clone's antigen remains unknown. A junction boundary mismatches the germline segment, possibly from a read error. These data come from a study of glioma-infiltrating T cells (dated by TCRdb to the mid-2010s). For the study in its entirety: Low-grade gliomas were represented by WHO grade II oligodendrogliomas or astrocytomas, and glioblastomas were represented by WHO grade IV tumors that were sampled at initial rather than recurrent diagnosis. The paired cohort was made up of three low-grade glioma patients, several primary glioblastoma patients and three non-glioma patients who contributed non-neoplastic brain tissue. To measure divergence between tissue and blood T-cell populations, each tissue-infiltrating repertoire was compared with the peripheral blood repertoire of the same patient. Glioma tissue, non-neoplastic brain tissue and matched peripheral blood mononuclear cells were used as sources from which TCR alpha- and beta-chain repertoires were sequenced. Sequencing coverage of about 4- to 11-fold of 750,000 to 1,000,000 peripheral T cells was targeted for blood libraries. Before surgery, glioma patients were given dexamethasone for six or fewer days. Here is what the overall study found, with its caveats: In non-neoplastic patients, VJ-independent divergence between tissue and blood fell below expectation, whereas in all gliomas, and especially in low-grade gliomas, the divergence rose above expectation. Patients with low tissue-blood divergence were marked by a signature set of shared blood CDR3 motifs, and this signature set was depleted in highly divergent patients. Group comparisons rested on small numbers: three non-neoplastic, three low-grade glioma and eight glioblastoma patients. Only a very small number of CDR3 sequences turned up in both tissue and blood, a result put down to high CDR3 diversity combined with limited sampling.

The germline V gene (reference sequence) specifies SEHNR as CDR1 and FQNEAQ as CDR2. Its CDR3 holds 12 amino acids, cysteine through phenylalanine. Only CDR3 DNA remains: 36 bases, in frame from the first base. Immediately after resection, surgical brain or tumor specimens were cryofrozen in liquid nitrogen, with peripheral blood cells collected concurrently. The iRepertoire nested amplicon-rescue multiplex PCR (arm-PCR) platform was used to amplify TCR alpha and beta CDR3 regions from RNA. The input for one-step reverse transcription and amplification was 100-400 ng of either tissue mRNA or PBMC total RNA. Following bead purification, Illumina adapters were added by a secondary multiplex PCR, and libraries between 200 and 400 bp were gel-purified. The libraries contained internal 6-nucleotide barcodes that were used for demultiplexing. The libraries were sequenced on an Illumina MiSeq using 2x220 or 2x250 nucleotide paired-end reads. Under the source paper's analysis protocol: Paired reads were merged with FLASH 1.2.11 and aligned to the GRCh37 human genome with BWA-MEM before extracting TRA and TRB reads. For V and J assignment, an IMGT-derived reference of cassette sequences and CDR3 motifs that included pseudogenes was used. Reads were translated in three frames, and productive CDR3s were defined as those with a C...FGXG motif and no stop codons. Unique combinations of V-J cassette pair and CDR3 amino acid sequence were defined as clonotypes. Reads were filtered by Hamming distance, thresholded by each sample's sequence error rate in mapped regions. TCRdb reran the public reads through fastp at Q25 and MiXCR, keeping productive beta chains. CDR3 protein duplicates are merged, each entry listing the most common genes and DNA. The V and J calls were determined by TCRdb, not by the authors. The sample includes 300,000 to 400,000 distinct CDR3 sequences, with about 40% observed a single time. The top ten hold 9.5% to 15% of the sample.

The clonotype originates from a human donor with low-grade glioma or glioblastoma, undergoing nonglioma brain surgery, or in good health (not recorded which). The sequenced sample consisted of glioma tissue, nonneoplastic brain tissue, or PBMCs (not recorded which). The rearrangement combines TRBV7-9 with TRBJ2-7; TRBD2 is possibly the D segment (6 matching bases). The nucleotide sequence is TGTGCCAGCGCGGGGAGGTCCTACGGGCAGTACTTC. Its protein is CASAGRSYGQYF. The CDR3, completed at both ends by the reference TRBV7-9 and TRBJ2-7 genes, gives the full variable domain DTGVSQNPRHKITKRGQNVTFRCDPISEHNRLYWYRQTLGQGPEFLTYFQNEAQLEKSRLLSDRFSAERPKGSFSTLEIQRTEQGDSAMYLCASAGRSYGQYFGPGTRLTVT.